This entry lists 20 T cell receptor beta chains sequenced from one sample in a study of cytomegalovirus exposure and HLA in healthy donors. PCR involved 60 Vbeta and 13 Jbeta primers. Only in-frame clones appear in the TCRdb table, and some are missing; sequencing was by immunoSEQ multiplex PCR. The profile shows over 150,000 clones, more than 75% of them singletons. The sequenced sample consisted of PBMCs. The receptors shown here come from a girl aged 10 to 17 in good health and CMV-seropositive.

V usage is TRBV18 and J usage is TRBJ1-5; the D is unclear. The CDR3 sequence is 14 residues long. The V end was cut by 1 base, the J end by 3 bases, with 7 bases between. Germline V lookup: CDR1 KGHSH, CDR2 LQKENI. This CDR3 reads CASSPQRINQPQHF. In DNA, the CDR3 is TGTGCCAGCTCACCACAGCGGATCAATCAGCCCCAGCATTTT. The whole variable domain, remainder taken from reference TRBV18 and TRBJ1-5, is NAGVMQNPRHLVRRRGQEARLRCSPMKGHSHVYWYRQLPEEGLKFMVYLQKENIIDESGMPKERFSAEFPKEGPSILRIQQVVRGDSAAYFCASSPQRINQPQHFGDGTRLSIL.

The CDR3 DNA sequence: TGTGCCAGCAGCCACTTAGCCCGGGTTGCAAACACTGAAGCTTTCTTT. It translates to CASSHLARVANTEAFF. The rearrangement uses TRBV7-6 and TRBJ1-1; no clear D. There are 16 residues in the CDR3. Germline assignment: CDR1 SGHVS and CDR2 FNYEAQ. V dropped 5 bases and J dropped 2 bases, with 18 bases sitting between them.

The V and J genes are TRBV19 and TRBJ2-7; 9 bases match TRBD1. CDR1 LNHDA and CDR2 SQIVND come from the germline V gene (reference sequence). V gave up 5 bases and J gave up 4 bases; unmatched junction bases: 6. This CDR3 has 14 amino acids. CDR3 in amino acids: CASSFGTGSYEQYF. The CDR3 DNA reads TGTGCCAGTAGTTTCGGGACAGGGTCGTACGAGCAGTACTTC.

This chain links TRBV11-2 with TRBJ2-1; 8 positions match TRBD2. This CDR3 has 15 amino acids. Trimming cost V 0 bases and J 4 bases; bases outside gene matches: 2. Germline V lookup: CDR1 SGHAT, CDR2 FQNNGV. In nucleotides, the CDR3 is TGTGCCAGCAGCTTAGATCGGGGGGGGTACAATGAGCAGTTCTTC. Protein sequence: CASSLDRGGYNEQFF.

The chain carries TRBV27 and TRBJ1-3, with 8 positions matching TRBD1. CDR3 length: 13 amino acids. Germline CDR1 MNHEY, CDR2 SMNVEV (reference sequence). With 5 bases clipped from V and 8 bases from J, the junction kept 5 bases outside the gene matches. In nucleotides, the CDR3 is TGTGCCAGCAGTCCCGACAGGGGATACACCATATATTTT. As protein: CASSPDRGYTIYF.

This chain links TRBV2 with TRBJ1-2, with D maybe TRBD1 (5 bases). CDR1 and CDR2 (germline): SNHLY, FYNNEI. The V end lost 6 bases, the J end lost 3 bases, and 14 bases lay between the germline ends. The CDR3 runs 14 residues. The CDR3 sequence: CASRGQGIDYGYTF. The CDR3 region has the DNA TGTGCCAGCAGGGGTCAGGGTATTGACTATGGCTACACCTTC.

The rearrangement links TRBV6-5 to TRBJ2-2; 9 bases match TRBD2. Germline V CDR1 and CDR2: MNHEY, SVGAGI. V shed 2 bases, J shed 5 bases, and the junction held 6 bases outside the gene matches. This CDR3 comprises 16 residues. CDR3 region: CASSYERGVYTGELFF. CDR3 DNA: TGTGCCAGCAGTTACGAGCGGGGGGTATATACCGGGGAGCTGTTTTTT.

The chain links TRBV7-9 to TRBJ2-3; TRBD1 might be the D (6 bases). Germline loops: CDR1 SEHNR, CDR2 FQNEAQ (reference sequence). This CDR3 is built from 15 residues. Trimming removed 1 base from V and 6 bases from J, with 14 bases in between. The CDR3 DNA sequence: TGTGCCAGCAGCTTAGAGGGCAGGGGATGGGATACGCAGTATTTT. Its translation is CASSLEGRGWDTQYF.

This rearrangement joins TRBV10-3 to TRBJ2-2, with a possible D match to TRBD2 (5 bases). CDR1 and CDR2 (germline): ENHRY, SYGVKD. V shed 3 bases and J shed 0 bases, with 8 bases lying between them. The CDR3 is made up of 15 amino acids. This CDR3 is CAISDTSTNTGELFF. CDR3 nucleotide sequence: TGTGCCATCAGTGACACTAGTACGAACACCGGGGAGCTGTTTTTT.

This chain connects TRBV7-5 to TRBJ1-2; TRBD1, the D gene given by the table, was not confirmed from the DNA. TRBV7-5 is flagged as a pseudogene. This CDR3 contains 17 residues. CDR3 DNA sequence: TGTGCCAGAATCCCCCACCGACGGGACAGGGAAGACTATGGCTACACCTTC. Amino acids: CARIPHRRDREDYGYTF.

Concerning this clone: The sample has other DNA sequences that encode this CDR3 too. The CDR3, as DNA: TGTGCCAGCAGATGGAGTGCGAACACCGGGGAGCTGTTTTTT. Encoded protein: CASRWSANTGELFF. The V call is TRBV6-5, the J call TRBJ2-2, with no clear D. The germline CDR1 and CDR2 sequences are MNHEY and SVGAGI. Between the trimmed V and J ends, which lost 6 bases and 0 bases, there was a span of 8 bases. CDR3 length: 14 residues.

This clone was recorded a few times. The gene calls are TRBV7-2 and TRBJ1-1; the D is unclear. V lost 5 bases, J lost 4 bases, and 14 bases lay in between. Germline V gives CDR1 SGHTA, CDR2 FQGNSA. The CDR3 runs to 14 residues. CDR3 nucleotides: TGTGCCAGCAGCCTAGGGCACGCTTCCACTGAAGCTTTCTTT. As protein: CASSLGHASTEAFF. Complete variable domain (other parts from reference TRBV7-2 and TRBJ1-1): GAGVSQSPSNKVTEKGKDVELRCDPISGHTALYWYRQSLGQGLEFLIYFQGNSAPDKSGLPSDRFSAERTGGSVSTLTIQRTQQEDSAVYLCASSLGHASTEAFFGQGTRLTVV.

The table lists this clone with a count of one. This sequence joins TRBV6-1 and TRBJ1-2, with TRBD1 matching over 9 bases. With 3 bases clipped from V and 5 bases from J, the junction kept 7 bases outside the gene matches. This CDR3 has 15 amino acids. Looked up from germline, CDR1 is MNHNS and CDR2 is SASEGT. The CDR3 protein is CASSEGTGPPYGYTF. In DNA form, the CDR3 reads TGTGCCAGCAGTGAGGGGACAGGGCCTCCATATGGCTACACCTTC.

The chain carries TRBV6-1 and TRBJ1-2; the D gene is possibly TRBD1 (5 bases). The CDR3 covers 15 residues. Trimming left V 3 bases short and J 2 bases short, with 13 bases between. The germline V gene encodes CDR1 MNHNS and CDR2 SASEGT. The CDR3 region has the DNA TGTGCCAGCAGTGACTTAAGGGGCGGCAACTATGGCTACACCTTC. It codes for CASSDLRGGNYGYTF.

The rearrangement links TRBV28 to TRBJ2-2, with 7 bases matching TRBD1. The V and J ends lost 5 bases and 6 bases, in that order; junction bases with no gene match: 3. The CDR3 loop spans 13 amino acids. Germline V gene data show CDR1 as MDHEN and CDR2 as SYDVKM. CDR3 sequence reads: CASSLTGPGELFF. The CDR3, as DNA: TGTGCCAGCAGTCTGACAGGGCCCGGGGAGCTGTTTTTT.

The J gene is TRBJ1-2, the V gene TRBV18, with a tentative D call TRBD1 (5 bases). Trimming stripped 8 bases from V and 1 base from J, with 11 bases between. CDR3 length: 13 residues. The germline V gene has CDR1 KGHSH and CDR2 LQKENI. This CDR3 is CASGAGFNYGYTF. The CDR3 DNA sequence: TGTGCCAGCGGGGCCGGATTTAACTATGGCTACACCTTC.

The chain combines TRBV30 with TRBJ2-7; TRBD2 aligns across 9 bases. Germline V gene sequence: CDR1 GTSNPN, CDR2 SVGIG (reference sequence). This CDR3 spans 14 amino acids. Trimming took 3 bases from V and 7 from J; bases not matched to a gene: 10. In DNA form, the CDR3 reads TGTGCCTGGAGGCCCATAGCGGGAGTGCGGGAGCAGTACTTC. It encodes CAWRPIAGVREQYF.

The CDR3 protein is CASSLGPGLADYEQYF. CDR3 DNA sequence: TGCGCCAGCAGCTTGGGGCCGGGACTAGCGGACTACGAGCAGTACTTC. The chain couples TRBV5-1 to TRBJ2-7, with 11 nucleotides matching TRBD2. CDR1 is SGHRS and CDR2 is YFSETQ in the germline V gene. V shed 0 bases and J 3 bases; nucleotides not matched to a gene: 5. The CDR3 covers 16 residues.

This chain links TRBV7-3 with TRBJ2-2; 8 bases are a match to TRBD2. CDR3 length: 14 residues. CDR1 and CDR2 (germline): SGHTA, FQGTGA. The trim removed 7 bases at V and 6 bases at J, leaving 7 bases unmatched. The CDR3: CASKITGGAGELFF. CDR3 DNA sequence: TGTGCCAGCAAAATTACGGGAGGGGCCGGGGAGCTGTTTTTT.

This sequence joins TRBV2 and TRBJ1-1; D not resolved. This CDR3 comprises 14 residues. CDR1 is SNHLY and CDR2 is FYNNEI in the germline V gene. V was shortened by 6 bases and J by 7 bases, with 18 bases between the two germline ends. The CDR3 is CASRAIAASFEAFF. The CDR3 DNA is TGTGCCAGCAGGGCGATAGCCGCCTCCTTTGAAGCTTTCTTT.